This entry lists 16 T cell receptor beta chains sequenced from one sample in a study of cytomegalovirus exposure and HLA in healthy donors. A multiplex PCR was run with 60 Vbeta primers and 13 Jbeta primers. Sequencing used immunoSEQ multiplex PCR; TCRdb keeps in-frame clones, though not all of them. Reported are some 110,000 clones; the ten largest clones contain roughly 6.6%. Source material: PBMCs. Source of these receptors: a man in his forties or fifties in good health and CMV-seropositive.

The CDR3 here is CASSSSAEVSGYTF. CDR3 bases: TGTGCCAGCAGTTCATCAGCCGAGGTATCTGGCTACACCTTC. The J gene is TRBJ1-2, the V gene TRBV27; D call uncertain. CDR1 MNHEY and CDR2 SMNVEV come from the germline V gene (reference sequence). Deletions cut 4 bases from V and 7 bases from J, with 16 bases between. The CDR3 has 14 amino acids.

The J gene is TRBJ2-7, the V gene TRBV10-2; TRBD1 matches 9 bases. J was trimmed by 3 bases and V by 3 bases; bases with no gene match: 6. This CDR3 region has 15 residues. Germline CDR1 is WSHSY and CDR2 is SAAADI. The CDR3 region has the DNA TGCGCCAGCAGTGAATCGAGGACAGGGGTCTACGAGCAGTACTTC. This codes for CASSESRTGVYEQYF.

The V call is TRBV6-5, the J call TRBJ2-3; D is unresolved. The CDR3 consists of 14 residues. Per the germline V gene, CDR1 is MNHEY and CDR2 is SVGAGI. V was clipped by 9 bases and J by 0 bases, with 13 bases between them. The CDR3 loop is CASSPEPSTDTQYF. CDR3 nucleotides: TGTGCCAGTTCCCCGGAGCCGAGCACAGATACGCAGTATTTT.

The chain recombines TRBV6-5 with TRBJ1-5; the D gene is possibly TRBD1 (5 bases). There are 16 residues in the CDR3. Trimming took off 2 bases at V and 0 bases at J, with 11 bases between the two ends. The germline V gene has CDR1 MNHEY and CDR2 SVGAGI. The CDR3 DNA is TGTGCCAGCAGTTACCGATACAGGAATAGCAATCAGCCCCAGCATTTT. As protein: CASSYRYRNSNQPQHF.

V and J are TRBV29-1 and TRBJ2-1; 9 bases agree with TRBD1. The CDR3 is 17 amino acids. The V and J ends lost 3 bases and 6 bases, in that order; junction bases with no gene match: 15. CDR1 is SQVTM, CDR2 ANQGSEA, per germline. The CDR3 DNA reads as TGCAGCGTTGACCTCTCGAGTAGGACAGGGGTTACCAATGAGCAGTTCTTC. The encoded protein is CSVDLSSRTGVTNEQFF.

This chain connects TRBV18 to TRBJ1-5; no clear D. CDR1 and CDR2 from the germline V gene are KGHSH and LQKENI. This CDR3 region has 13 residues. V was cut by 3 bases and J by 5 bases, with 8 bases left in between. The CDR3 sequence: CASSPAEDQPQHF. The CDR3 DNA sequence: TGTGCCAGCTCACCGGCTGAGGATCAGCCCCAGCATTTT.

V is TRBV6-1 and J is TRBJ2-7, with TRBD1 as a possible D gene (6 bases). CDR1 is MNHNS and CDR2 is SASEGT in the germline V gene. With 3 bases removed from V and 0 bases from J, the gap between germline ends came to 12 bases. The CDR3 runs to 15 residues. The CDR3 sequence is CASSEGAGSSYEQYF. CDR3 in DNA: TGTGCCAGCAGTGAGGGGGCAGGGAGCTCCTACGAGCAGTACTTC.

The chain recombines TRBV29-1 with TRBJ2-1, with 12 bases aligning to TRBD2. CDR3 length: 14 amino acids. Germline V gives CDR1 SQVTM, CDR2 ANQGSEA. V shed 3 bases, J shed 4 bases, and the junction held 1 base outside the gene matches. CDR3 amino acids: CSVDLAGGYNEQFF. CDR3 nucleotides: TGCAGCGTTGATCTAGCGGGAGGGTACAATGAGCAGTTCTTC.

The chain uses TRBV30 and TRBJ1-5; 8 positions match TRBD1. The CDR3 is made up of 17 amino acids. Germline lookup yields CDR1 GTSNPN and CDR2 SVGIG (reference sequence). V lost 3 bases to trimming and J lost 4 bases; unmatched junction nucleotides: 14. DNA for the CDR3: TGTGCCTGGAGGGACTTCCGGACAGGGAGTACGAATCAGCCCCAGCATTTT. Amino acid sequence: CAWRDFRTGSTNQPQHF.

This chain uses TRBV29-1 with TRBJ2-3, with 9 bases aligning to TRBD1. Unmatched junction bases numbered 2, after V lost 5 bases and J lost 5 bases. Germline CDR1 reads SQVTM; CDR2 reads ANQGSEA. This CDR3 has 12 amino acids. Here the CDR3 reads CSVRDREDTQYF. Written as DNA, the CDR3 is TGCAGCGTTCGGGACAGGGAAGATACGCAGTATTTT.

The rearrangement links TRBV30 to TRBJ2-1; 8 nucleotides align to TRBD2. The CDR3 contains 14 residues. Germline-derived CDR1 and CDR2 are GTSNPN and SVGIG (reference sequence). J gave up 4 bases and V 4 bases, and 6 bases lay outside the gene matches. This CDR3 reads CAWTEGGRYNEQFF. CDR3 in DNA: TGTGCCTGGACGGAAGGCGGGAGGTACAATGAGCAGTTCTTC.

This chain uses TRBV5-1 with TRBJ2-3; 8 bases align to TRBD1. The CDR3 is 17 amino acids. Unmatched junction bases numbered 12, after V lost 5 bases and J lost 1 base. Germline CDR1 and CDR2: SGHRS and YFSETQ. The CDR3, as DNA: TGCGCCAGCAGTAATGGACAGGGCGGCTGGGGCACAGATACGCAGTATTTT. This encodes CASSNGQGGWGTDTQYF.

V gene TRBV4-3 combines with J gene TRBJ2-7, with D possibly being TRBD1 (6 bases). This CDR3 contains 16 residues. Germline-derived CDR1 and CDR2 are LGHNA and YSLEER. V lost 0 bases and J 1 base, leaving 13 bases between the germline ends. Here the CDR3 DNA reads TGCGCCAGCAGCCAAGATTTCCCGCAGGGGTCCTACGAGCAGTACTTC. Its translation is CASSQDFPQGSYEQYF.

V usage is TRBV29-1 and J usage is TRBJ1-1; D is undetermined. V dropped 7 bases and J dropped 1 base, with 13 bases sitting between them. This CDR3 region has 13 residues. CDR1 is SQVTM and CDR2 is ANQGSEA in the germline V gene. Here the CDR3 DNA reads TGCAGCGCCCGATTGGTGGCGAACACTGAAGCTTTCTTT. Translating it yields CSARLVANTEAFF.

V is TRBV7-9 and J is TRBJ2-1, with TRBD1 matching 10 bases. V lost 3 bases and J lost 7; bases outside the gene matches: 6. CDR1 and CDR2 (germline): SEHNR, FQNEAQ (reference sequence). The CDR3 is 15 amino acids. The CDR3 coding sequence is TGTGCCAGCAGCTTGAGACAGGGGGCGAGGAATGAGCAGTTCTTC. This codes for CASSLRQGARNEQFF.

V usage is TRBV4-1 and J usage is TRBJ1-5; TRBD1 aligns across 7 bases. The CDR3 contains 18 residues. From germline, CDR1 is MGHRA and CDR2 YSYEKL. V gave up 0 bases and J gave up 2 bases; unmatched junction bases: 10. This CDR3 reads CASSQDIILGQGNQPQHF. For the CDR3, the DNA is TGCGCCAGCAGCCAAGATATAATACTCGGACAGGGCAATCAGCCCCAGCATTTT.